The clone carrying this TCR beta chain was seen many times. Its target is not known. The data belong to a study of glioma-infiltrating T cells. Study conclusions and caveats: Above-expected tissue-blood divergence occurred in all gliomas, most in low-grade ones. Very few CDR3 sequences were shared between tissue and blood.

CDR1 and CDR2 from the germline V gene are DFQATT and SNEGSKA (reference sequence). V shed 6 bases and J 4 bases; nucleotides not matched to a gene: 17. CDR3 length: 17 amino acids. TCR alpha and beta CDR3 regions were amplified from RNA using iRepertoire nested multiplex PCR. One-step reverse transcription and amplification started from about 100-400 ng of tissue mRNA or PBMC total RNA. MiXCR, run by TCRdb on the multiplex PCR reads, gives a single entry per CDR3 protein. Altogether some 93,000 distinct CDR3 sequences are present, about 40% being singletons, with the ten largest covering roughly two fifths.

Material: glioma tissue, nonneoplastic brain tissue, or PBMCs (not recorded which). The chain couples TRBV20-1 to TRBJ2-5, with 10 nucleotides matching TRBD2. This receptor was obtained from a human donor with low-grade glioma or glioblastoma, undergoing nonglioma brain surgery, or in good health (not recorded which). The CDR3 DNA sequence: TGCAGTGCGTTGATAGCGGGGGGCGGGCTATTCGGAGAGACCCAGTACTTC. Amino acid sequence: CSALIAGGGLFGETQYF.